This T cell receptor (beta chain) comes out of a study of cytomegalovirus exposure and HLA in healthy donors. Trimming took 3 bases from V and 0 from J, leaving 5 bases between them. CDR1 and CDR2 from the germline V gene are KGHSH and LQKENI. This CDR3 is built from 13 residues. PCR used 60 Vbeta primers and 13 Jbeta primers. Method: immunoSEQ multiplex PCR; TCRdb's copy keeps in-frame clones and lacks some. This sample has 100,000 or so clones, with around 84% found just once. This sequence was found in a man between 18 and 35 years old in good health and CMV-seronegative. The V and J genes are TRBV18 and TRBJ1-1; D gene uncertain. What was sequenced was PBMCs. The CDR3, as DNA: TGTGCCAGCTCACCTCTCCTGAACACTGAAGCTTTCTTT. Translating gives CASSPLLNTEAFF.